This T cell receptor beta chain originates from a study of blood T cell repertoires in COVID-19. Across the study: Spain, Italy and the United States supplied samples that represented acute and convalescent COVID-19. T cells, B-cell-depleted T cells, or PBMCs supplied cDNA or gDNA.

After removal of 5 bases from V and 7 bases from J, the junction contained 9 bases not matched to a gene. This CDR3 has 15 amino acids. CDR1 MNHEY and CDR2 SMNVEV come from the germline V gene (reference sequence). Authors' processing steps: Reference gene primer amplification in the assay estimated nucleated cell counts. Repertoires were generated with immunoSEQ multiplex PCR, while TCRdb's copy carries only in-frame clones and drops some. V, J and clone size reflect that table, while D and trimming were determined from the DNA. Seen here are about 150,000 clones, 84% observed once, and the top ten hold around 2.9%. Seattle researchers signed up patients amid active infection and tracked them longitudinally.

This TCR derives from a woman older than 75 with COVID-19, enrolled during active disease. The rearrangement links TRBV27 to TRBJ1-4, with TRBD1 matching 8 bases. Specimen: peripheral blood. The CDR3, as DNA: TGTGCCAGCAGTAGCGCAGGGGGCTGGGGTGAAAAACTGTTTTTT. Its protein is CASSSAGGWGEKLFF.